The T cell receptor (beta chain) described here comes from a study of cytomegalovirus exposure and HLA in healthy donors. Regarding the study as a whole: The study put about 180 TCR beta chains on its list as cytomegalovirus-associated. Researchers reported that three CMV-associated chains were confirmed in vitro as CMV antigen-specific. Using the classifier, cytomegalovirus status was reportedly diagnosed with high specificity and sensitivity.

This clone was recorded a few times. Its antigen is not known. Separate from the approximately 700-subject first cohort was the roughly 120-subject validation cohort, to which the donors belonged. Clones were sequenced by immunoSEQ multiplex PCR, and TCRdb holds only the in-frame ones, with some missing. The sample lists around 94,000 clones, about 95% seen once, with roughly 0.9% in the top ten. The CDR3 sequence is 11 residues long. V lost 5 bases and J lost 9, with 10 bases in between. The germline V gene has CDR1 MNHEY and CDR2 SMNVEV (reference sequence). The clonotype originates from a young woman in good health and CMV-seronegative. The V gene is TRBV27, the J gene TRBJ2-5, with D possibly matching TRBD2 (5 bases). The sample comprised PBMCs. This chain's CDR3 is CASSNLRAQYF. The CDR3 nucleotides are TGTGCCAGCAGTAACTTGAGGGCCCAGTACTTC.